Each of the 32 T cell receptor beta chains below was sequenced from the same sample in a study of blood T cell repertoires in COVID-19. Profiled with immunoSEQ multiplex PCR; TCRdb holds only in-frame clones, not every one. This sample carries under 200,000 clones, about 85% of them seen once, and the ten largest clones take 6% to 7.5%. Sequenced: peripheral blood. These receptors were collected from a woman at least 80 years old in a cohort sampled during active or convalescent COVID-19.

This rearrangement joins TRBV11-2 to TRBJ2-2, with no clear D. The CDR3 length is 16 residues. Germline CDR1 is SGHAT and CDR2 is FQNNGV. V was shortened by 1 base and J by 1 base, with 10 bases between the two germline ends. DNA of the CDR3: TGTGCCAGCAGCTTAGGGCTCCGGAGGAACACCGGGGAGCTGTTTTTT. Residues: CASSLGLRRNTGELFF. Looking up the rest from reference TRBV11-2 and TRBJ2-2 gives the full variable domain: EAGVAQSPRYKIIEKRQSVAFWCNPISGHATLYWYQQILGQGPKLLIQFQNNGVVDDSQLPKDRFSAERLKGVDSTLKIQPAKLEDSAVYLCASSLGLRRNTGELFFGEGSRLTVL.

DNA for the CDR3: TGTGCCAGCAGCGCAGAAAGGTCTTGGCGGGAGGGCCATCGGGAGACCCAGTACTTC. Encoded protein: CASSAERSWREGHRETQYF. The V and J genes are TRBV21-1 and TRBJ2-5; TRBD2, the D gene given by the table, was not confirmed from the DNA. TRBV21-1 is assigned pseudogene status. This CDR3 is built from 19 residues.

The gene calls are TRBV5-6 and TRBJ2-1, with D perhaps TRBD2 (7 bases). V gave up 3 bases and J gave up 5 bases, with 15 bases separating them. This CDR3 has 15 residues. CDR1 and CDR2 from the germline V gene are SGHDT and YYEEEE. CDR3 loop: CASSWTRRDNNEQFF. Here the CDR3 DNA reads TGTGCCAGCAGCTGGACTAGGAGGGACAACAATGAGCAGTTCTTC.

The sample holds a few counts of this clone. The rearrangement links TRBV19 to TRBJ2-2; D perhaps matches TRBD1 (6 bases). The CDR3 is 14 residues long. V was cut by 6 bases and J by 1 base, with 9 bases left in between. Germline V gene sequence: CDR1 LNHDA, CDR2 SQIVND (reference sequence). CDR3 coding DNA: TGTGCCAGTAGCCCAGGGGTGAACACCGGGGAGCTGTTTTTT. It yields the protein CASSPGVNTGELFF.

CDR3 residues: CASSSSGNTGELFF. The CDR3 bases are TGTGCCAGCAGCTCCTCAGGGAACACCGGGGAGCTGTTTTTT. The chain recombines TRBV7-9 with TRBJ2-2; D is undetermined. This CDR3 is built from 14 residues. Germline V CDR1 and CDR2: SEHNR, FQNEAQ (reference sequence). V lost 4 bases and J lost 1, with 7 bases in between.

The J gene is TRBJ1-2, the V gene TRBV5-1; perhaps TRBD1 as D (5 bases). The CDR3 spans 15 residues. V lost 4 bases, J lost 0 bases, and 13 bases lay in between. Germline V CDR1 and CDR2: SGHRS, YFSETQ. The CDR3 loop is CASSPGQPANYGYTF. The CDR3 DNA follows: TGCGCCAGCAGCCCCGGACAACCAGCTAACTATGGCTACACCTTC.

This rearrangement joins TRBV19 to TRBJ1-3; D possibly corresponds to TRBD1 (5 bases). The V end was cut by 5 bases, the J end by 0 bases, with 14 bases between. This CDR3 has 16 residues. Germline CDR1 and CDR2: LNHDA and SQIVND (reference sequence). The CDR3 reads CASSQSRGGSGNTIYF. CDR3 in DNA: TGTGCCAGTAGTCAATCTCGGGGGGGCTCTGGAAACACCATATATTTT.

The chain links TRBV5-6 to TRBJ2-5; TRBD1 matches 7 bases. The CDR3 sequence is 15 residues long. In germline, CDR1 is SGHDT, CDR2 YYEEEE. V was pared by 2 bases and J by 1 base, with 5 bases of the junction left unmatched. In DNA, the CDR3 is TGTGCCAGCAGCTTCTACAGGGGAACCCAAGAGACCCAGTACTTC. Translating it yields CASSFYRGTQETQYF.

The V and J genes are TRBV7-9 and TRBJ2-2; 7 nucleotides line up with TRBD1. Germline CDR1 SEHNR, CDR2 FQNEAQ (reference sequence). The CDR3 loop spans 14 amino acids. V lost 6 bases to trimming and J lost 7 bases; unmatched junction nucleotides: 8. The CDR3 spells CASRTGTVHGELFF. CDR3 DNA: TGTGCCAGCAGAACCGGGACAGTGCACGGGGAGCTGTTTTTT.

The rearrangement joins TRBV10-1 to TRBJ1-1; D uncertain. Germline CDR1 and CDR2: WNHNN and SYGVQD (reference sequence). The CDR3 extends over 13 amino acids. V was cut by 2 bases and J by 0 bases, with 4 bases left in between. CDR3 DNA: TGCGCCAGCAGTGAGACAGTGAACACTGAAGCTTTCTTT. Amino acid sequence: CASSETVNTEAFF.

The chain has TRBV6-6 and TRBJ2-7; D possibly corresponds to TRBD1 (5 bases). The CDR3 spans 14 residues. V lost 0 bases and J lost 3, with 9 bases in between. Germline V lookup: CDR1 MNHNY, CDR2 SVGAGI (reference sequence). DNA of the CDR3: TGTGCCAGCAGTTACTCGGGCAGGGTCTACGAGCAGTACTTC. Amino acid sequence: CASSYSGRVYEQYF.

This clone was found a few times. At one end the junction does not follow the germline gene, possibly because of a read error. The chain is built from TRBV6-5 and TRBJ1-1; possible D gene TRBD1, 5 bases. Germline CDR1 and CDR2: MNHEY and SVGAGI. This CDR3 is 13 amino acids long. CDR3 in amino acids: CASSSPWGAEAFF. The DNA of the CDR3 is TGTGCCAGCAGTTCGCCTTGGGGCGCTGAGGCTTTCTTT.

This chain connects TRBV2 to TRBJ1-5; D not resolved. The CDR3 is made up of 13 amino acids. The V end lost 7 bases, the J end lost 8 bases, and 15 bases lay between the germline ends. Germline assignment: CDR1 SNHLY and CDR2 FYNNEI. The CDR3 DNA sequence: TGTGCCAGCACCTTTCTTCCCCCGGAGCCCCAGCATTTT. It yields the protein CASTFLPPEPQHF.

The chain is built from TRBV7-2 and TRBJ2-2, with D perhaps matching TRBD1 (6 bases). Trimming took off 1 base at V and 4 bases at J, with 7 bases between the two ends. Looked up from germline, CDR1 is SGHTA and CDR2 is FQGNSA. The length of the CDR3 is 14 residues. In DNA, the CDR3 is TGTGCCAGCAGCTTAGTAGGGGGCACCGGGGAGCTGTTTTTT. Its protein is CASSLVGGTGELFF. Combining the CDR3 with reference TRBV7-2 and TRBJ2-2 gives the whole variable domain GAGVSQSPSNKVTEKGKDVELRCDPISGHTALYWYRQSLGQGLEFLIYFQGNSAPDKSGLPSDRFSAERTGGSVSTLTIQRTQQEDSAVYLCASSLVGGTGELFFGEGSRLTVL.

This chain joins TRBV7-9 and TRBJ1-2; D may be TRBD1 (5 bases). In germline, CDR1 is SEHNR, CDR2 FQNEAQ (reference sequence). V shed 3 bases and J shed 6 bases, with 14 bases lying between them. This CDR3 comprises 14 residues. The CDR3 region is CASSLERGMNGYTF. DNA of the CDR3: TGTGCCAGCAGCTTGGAGCGGGGGATGAATGGCTACACCTTC.

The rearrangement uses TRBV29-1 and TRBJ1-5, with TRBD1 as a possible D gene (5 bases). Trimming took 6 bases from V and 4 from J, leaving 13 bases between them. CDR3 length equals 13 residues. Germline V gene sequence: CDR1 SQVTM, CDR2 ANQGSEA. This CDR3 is CSVGDSGNQPQHF. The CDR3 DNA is TGCAGCGTAGGCGATTCAGGGAATCAGCCCCAGCATTTT.

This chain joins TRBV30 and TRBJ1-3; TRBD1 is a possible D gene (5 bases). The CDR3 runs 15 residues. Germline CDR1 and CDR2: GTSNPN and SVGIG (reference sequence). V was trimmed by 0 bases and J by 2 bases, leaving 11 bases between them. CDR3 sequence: CAWSVQWGAGNTIYF. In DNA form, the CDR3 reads TGTGCCTGGAGTGTACAGTGGGGGGCTGGAAACACCATATATTTT.

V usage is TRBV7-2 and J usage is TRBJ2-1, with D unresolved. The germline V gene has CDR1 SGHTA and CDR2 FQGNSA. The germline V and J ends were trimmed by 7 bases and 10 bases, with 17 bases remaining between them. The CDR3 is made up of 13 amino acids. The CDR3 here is CASTSASRSEQFF. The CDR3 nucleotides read TGTGCCAGCACCTCCGCGTCACGCTCAGAGCAGTTCTTC.

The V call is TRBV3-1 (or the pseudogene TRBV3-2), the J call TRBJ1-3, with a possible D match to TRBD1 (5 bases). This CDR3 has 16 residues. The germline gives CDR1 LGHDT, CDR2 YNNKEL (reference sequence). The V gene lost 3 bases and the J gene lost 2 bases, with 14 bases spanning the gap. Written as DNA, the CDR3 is TGTGCCAGCAGCCAGGGGAGGGGAATAGCTGGAAACACCATATATTTT. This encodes CASSQGRGIAGNTIYF.

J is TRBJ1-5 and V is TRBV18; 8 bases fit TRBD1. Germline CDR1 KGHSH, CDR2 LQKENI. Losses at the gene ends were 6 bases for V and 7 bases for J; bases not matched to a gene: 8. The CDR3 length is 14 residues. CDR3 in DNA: TGTGCCAGCTCGGGACAGGTCTCCCAGCAGCCCCAGCATTTT. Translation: CASSGQVSQQPQHF.

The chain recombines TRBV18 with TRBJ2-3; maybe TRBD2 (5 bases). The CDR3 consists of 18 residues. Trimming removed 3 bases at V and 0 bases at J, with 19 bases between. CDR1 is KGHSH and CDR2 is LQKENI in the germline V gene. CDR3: CASSPARFSEFSTDTQYF. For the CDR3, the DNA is TGTGCCAGCTCACCCGCGAGGTTTAGCGAGTTTAGCACAGATACGCAGTATTTT.

CDR3: CASSAGQGAGQPQHF. In DNA, the CDR3 is TGTGCCAGCAGCGCAGGACAGGGGGCGGGTCAGCCCCAGCATTTT. This chain links TRBV9 with TRBJ1-5; TRBD1 aligns across 11 bases. CDR1 and CDR2 (germline): SGDLS, YYNGEE. V was clipped by 3 bases and J by 6 bases; unmatched bases: 5. This CDR3 is 15 amino acids long.

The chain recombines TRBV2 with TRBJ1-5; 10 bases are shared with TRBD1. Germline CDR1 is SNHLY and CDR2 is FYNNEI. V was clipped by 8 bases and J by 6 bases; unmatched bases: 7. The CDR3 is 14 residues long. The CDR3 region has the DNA TGTGCCAGCCTTAGGACAGGGGGAGGTCAGCCCCAGCATTTT. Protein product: CASLRTGGGQPQHF.

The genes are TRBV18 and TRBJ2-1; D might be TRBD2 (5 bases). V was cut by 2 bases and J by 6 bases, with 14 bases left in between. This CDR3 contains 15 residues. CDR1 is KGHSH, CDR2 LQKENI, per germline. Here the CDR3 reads CASSPLLGGSNEQFF. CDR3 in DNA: TGTGCCAGCTCACCATTACTCGGAGGTTCCAATGAGCAGTTCTTC. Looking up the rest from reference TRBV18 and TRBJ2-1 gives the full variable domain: NAGVMQNPRHLVRRRGQEARLRCSPMKGHSHVYWYRQLPEEGLKFMVYLQKENIIDESGMPKERFSAEFPKEGPSILRIQQVVRGDSAAYFCASSPLLGGSNEQFFGPGTRLTVL.

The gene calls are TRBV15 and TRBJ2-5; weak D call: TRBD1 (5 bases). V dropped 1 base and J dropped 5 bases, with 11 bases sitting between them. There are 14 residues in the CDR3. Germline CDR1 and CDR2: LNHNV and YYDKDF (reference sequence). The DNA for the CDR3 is TGTGCCACCAGCAGAGGTGGGGCAGGTGAGACCCAGTACTTC. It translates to CATSRGGAGETQYF.

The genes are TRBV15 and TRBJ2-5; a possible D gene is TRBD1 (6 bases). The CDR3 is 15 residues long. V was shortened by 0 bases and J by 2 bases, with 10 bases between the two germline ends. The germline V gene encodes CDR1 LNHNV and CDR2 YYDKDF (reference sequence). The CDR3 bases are TGTGCCACCAGCAGAGATGGGGGCGTACAAGAGACCCAGTACTTC. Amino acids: CATSRDGGVQETQYF. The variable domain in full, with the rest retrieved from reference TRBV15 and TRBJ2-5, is DAMVIQNPRYQVTQFGKPVTLSCSQTLNHNVMYWYQQKSSQAPKLLFHYYDKDFNNEADTPDNFQSRRPNTSFCFLDIRSPGLGDTAMYLCATSRDGGVQETQYFGPGTRLLVL.

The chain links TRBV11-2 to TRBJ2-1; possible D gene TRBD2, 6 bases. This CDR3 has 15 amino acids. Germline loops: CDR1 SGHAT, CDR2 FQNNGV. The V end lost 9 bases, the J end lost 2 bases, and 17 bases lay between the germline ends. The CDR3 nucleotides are TGTGCCAGTACCAGGGCGGCTAGCGCCTACAATGAGCAGTTCTTC. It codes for CASTRAASAYNEQFF.

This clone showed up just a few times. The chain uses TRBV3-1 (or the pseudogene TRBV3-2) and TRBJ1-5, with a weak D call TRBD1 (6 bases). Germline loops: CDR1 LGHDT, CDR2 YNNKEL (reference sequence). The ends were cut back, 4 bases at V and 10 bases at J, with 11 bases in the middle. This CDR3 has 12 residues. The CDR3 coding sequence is TGTGCCAGCAGCCGAGGACAGTCTCCCCAGCATTTT. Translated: CASSRGQSPQHF.

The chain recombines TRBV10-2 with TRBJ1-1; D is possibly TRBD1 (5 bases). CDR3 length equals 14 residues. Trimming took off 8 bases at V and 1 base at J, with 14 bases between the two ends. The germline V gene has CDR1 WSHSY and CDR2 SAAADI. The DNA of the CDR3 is TGCGCCAGCCGCCAGACAGCGAGGAACACTGAAGCTTTCTTT. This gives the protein CASRQTARNTEAFF.

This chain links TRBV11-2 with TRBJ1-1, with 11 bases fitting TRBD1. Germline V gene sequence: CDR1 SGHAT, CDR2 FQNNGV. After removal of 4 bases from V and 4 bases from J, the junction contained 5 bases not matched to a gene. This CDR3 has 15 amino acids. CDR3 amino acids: CASSSGQGAVTEAFF. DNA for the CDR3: TGTGCCAGCAGCTCCGGACAGGGGGCGGTCACTGAAGCTTTCTTT.

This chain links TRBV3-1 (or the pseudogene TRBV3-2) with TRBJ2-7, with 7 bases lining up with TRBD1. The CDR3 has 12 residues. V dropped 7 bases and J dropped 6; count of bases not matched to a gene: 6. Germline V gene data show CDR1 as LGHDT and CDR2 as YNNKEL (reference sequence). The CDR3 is CASTPGGGEQYF. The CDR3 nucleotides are TGTGCCAGCACCCCAGGGGGTGGCGAGCAGTACTTC.

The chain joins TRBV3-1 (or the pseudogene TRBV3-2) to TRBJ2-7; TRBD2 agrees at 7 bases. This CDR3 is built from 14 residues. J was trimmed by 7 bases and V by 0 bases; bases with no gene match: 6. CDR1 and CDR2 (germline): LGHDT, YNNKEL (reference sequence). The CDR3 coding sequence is TGTGCCAGCAGCCAAGACGAACTAGCGCGGGAGCAGTACTTC. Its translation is CASSQDELAREQYF.